The T cell receptor (beta chain) described here comes from a study of blood T cells in healthy people across ages. A second PCR of 7 to 11 cycles used a sample-barcoded 5' primer and a J-beta primer mix. TCRdb re-called the 5' RACE reads with MiXCR, one entry per CDR3 protein. The data show some 1.7 million distinct CDR3 sequences, 28% seen once. This clonotype was seen more than once but under ten times. The sequence derives from a woman under 40 in good health. Sequencing was carried out using blood.

CDR3 protein: CAISEVKGYEQYF. The CDR3 coding sequence is TGTGCCATCAGTGAGGTGAAGGGTTACGAGCAGTACTTC. The genes are TRBV10-3 and TRBJ2-7; D call uncertain. The germline V gene has CDR1 ENHRY and CDR2 SYGVKD. V shed 2 bases and J shed 4 bases, with 9 bases lying between them. CDR3 length: 13 amino acids.